What follows are 20 T cell receptor beta chains derived from one specimen sequenced in a study of shared clonotypes between healthy human individuals. Assay: immunoSEQ multiplex PCR; the TCRdb copy retains only in-frame clones and omits some. The repertoire holds some 200,000 clones, with 66% as singletons. Sequenced input: memory CD4+ T cells sorted from blood. The sample's subset: CD45RA-negative fraction. The receptors here all came from a man aged 25-45 years in good health.

The chain carries TRBV5-1 and TRBJ2-2; 8 bases align to TRBD2. With V trimmed by 0 bases and J by 1 base, 2 bases remained unmatched. The CDR3 spans 16 residues. Per germline, CDR1 SGHRS and CDR2 YFSETQ. In nucleotides, the CDR3 is TGCGCCAGCAGCTTGGGCCTAGCGGGGAACACCGGGGAGCTGTTTTTT. Translated, it gives CASSLGLAGNTGELFF.

This clone has only a few counts. The rearrangement joins TRBV7-4 to TRBJ1-5; D gene uncertain. V was trimmed by 3 bases and J by 2 bases, leaving 11 bases between them. The CDR3 runs 15 residues. In germline, CDR1 is SGHVT, CDR2 SQSDAQ. CDR3 loop: CASSFGLGRNQPQHF. The CDR3 nucleotides are TGTGCCAGCAGCTTCGGGCTCGGGCGCAATCAGCCCCAGCATTTT. Drawing the rest from reference TRBV7-4 and TRBJ1-5, the complete variable domain is GAGVSQSPRYKVAKRGRDVALRCDSISGHVTLYWYRQTLGQGSEVLTYSQSDAQRDKSGRPSGRFSAERPERSVSTLKIQRTEQGDSAVYLCASSFGLGRNQPQHFGDGTRLSIL.

This rearrangement joins TRBV12-5 to TRBJ2-2; no clear D. This CDR3 has 12 residues. Trimming left V 0 bases short and J 8 bases short, with 4 bases between. In germline, CDR1 is LGHNT, CDR2 FRNRAP. For the CDR3, the DNA is TGTGCTAGTGGTTTGGTACCGGGGGAGCTGTTTTTT. Protein product: CASGLVPGELFF. Combining the CDR3 with reference TRBV12-5 and TRBJ2-2 gives the whole variable domain DARVTQTPRHKVTEMGQEVTMRCQPILGHNTVFWYRQTMMQGLELLAYFRNRAPLDDSGMPKDRFSAEMPDATLATLKIQPSEPRDSAVYFCASGLVPGELFFGEGSRLTVL.

The genes are TRBV7-2 and TRBJ1-5; D is unclear. This CDR3 spans 15 amino acids. Trimming cost V 5 bases and J 3 bases, with 14 bases left between them. CDR1 and CDR2 from the germline V gene are SGHTA and FQGNSA. The CDR3 nucleotides are TGTGCCAGCAGCCCCGGGATGGGCCCCAATCAGCCCCAGCATTTT. Its translation: CASSPGMGPNQPQHF.

The chain uses TRBV10-3 and TRBJ2-5, with D possibly TRBD1 on 6 matching bases. The CDR3 length is 12 residues. Germline values: CDR1 ENHRY, CDR2 SYGVKD. The ends were cut back, 5 bases at V and 5 bases at J, with 9 bases in the middle. CDR3 loop: CAISPGGETQYF. As DNA, the CDR3 is TGTGCCATCAGTCCTGGGGGCGAGACCCAGTACTTC.

This chain joins TRBV2 and TRBJ2-7; 8 positions match TRBD1. The CDR3 contains 16 residues. CDR1 is SNHLY and CDR2 is FYNNEI in the germline V gene. The ends lost 2 bases at V and 7 bases at J; junction bases unmatched: 13. The CDR3 region is CASSERSGQGASEQYF. In nucleotides, the CDR3 is TGTGCCAGCAGTGAAAGGTCGGGCCAGGGGGCGAGTGAGCAGTACTTC.

The gene calls are TRBV7-9 and TRBJ2-3, with 8 bases that match TRBD1. The CDR3 consists of 16 residues. V gave up 0 bases and J gave up 1 base; unmatched junction bases: 3. Germline CDR1 and CDR2: SEHNR and FQNEAQ (reference sequence). The CDR3: CASSLAGTGRTDTQYF. CDR3 sequence (DNA): TGTGCCAGCAGCTTAGCTGGGACAGGCCGCACAGATACGCAGTATTTT.

The rearrangement links TRBV5-1 to TRBJ1-4; a possible D gene is TRBD1 (6 bases). Trimming stripped 4 bases from V and 0 bases from J, with 16 bases between. Germline loops: CDR1 SGHRS, CDR2 YFSETQ. This CDR3 region has 17 residues. CDR3 nucleotide sequence: TGCGCCAGCAGCCTCGGCAGGGGCTCCGCAACTAATGAAAAACTGTTTTTT. It yields the protein CASSLGRGSATNEKLFF.

The rearrangement uses TRBV11-1 and TRBJ2-2; no reliable D call. CDR3 length: 14 amino acids. Trimming shortened V by 6 bases and J by 5 bases, and 13 bases separated the two germline ends. Germline V lookup: CDR1 SGHAT, CDR2 FQDESV (reference sequence). In DNA form, the CDR3 reads TGTGCCAGCAGTTTGATCCCATTTACCGGGGAGCTGTTTTTT. Translating gives CASSLIPFTGELFF. Full variable domain (outside the CDR3, taken from reference TRBV11-1 and TRBJ2-2): EAEVAQSPRYKITEKSQAVAFWCDPISGHATLYWYRQILGQGPELLVQFQDESVVDDSQLPKDRFSAERLKGVDSTLKIQPAELGDSAMYLCASSLIPFTGELFFGEGSRLTVL.

The rearrangement joins TRBV11-2 to TRBJ2-5; the D is unclear. Germline-derived CDR1 and CDR2 are SGHAT and FQNNGV. V shed 8 bases and J shed 1 base, with 26 bases lying between them. This CDR3 has 18 amino acids. The chain's CDR3 is CASSDANRMPELQETQYF. In nucleotides, the CDR3 is TGTGCCAGCTCAGATGCAAACCGCATGCCGGAACTCCAAGAGACCCAGTACTTC.

This clone has more than one count but fewer than ten. The chain has TRBV15 and TRBJ2-1, with TRBD1 identical over 7 bases. Losses at the gene ends were 1 base for V and 7 bases for J; bases not matched to a gene: 7. Germline-derived CDR1 and CDR2 are LNHNV and YYDKDF (reference sequence). There are 15 residues in the CDR3. CDR3 in amino acids: CATSRGLAQGNEQFF. The CDR3 coding sequence is TGTGCCACCAGCAGAGGACTGGCACAGGGGAATGAGCAGTTCTTC. The whole variable domain, remainder taken from reference TRBV15 and TRBJ2-1, is DAMVIQNPRYQVTQFGKPVTLSCSQTLNHNVMYWYQQKSSQAPKLLFHYYDKDFNNEADTPDNFQSRRPNTSFCFLDIRSPGLGDTAMYLCATSRGLAQGNEQFFGPGTRLTVL.

J is TRBJ2-3 and V is TRBV2, with 7 bases fitting TRBD1. The CDR3 runs 14 residues. V was pared by 8 bases and J by 5 bases, with 10 bases of the junction left unmatched. Per the germline V gene, CDR1 is SNHLY and CDR2 is FYNNEI. The CDR3 DNA reads TGTGCCAGCCGATCGGGCAGGGGGATAGATACGCAGTATTTT. Translation gives CASRSGRGIDTQYF. Filled out from reference TRBV2 and TRBJ2-3, the complete variable domain reads EPEVTQTPSHQVTQMGQEVILRCVPISNHLYFYWYRQILGQKVEFLVSFYNNEISEKSEIFDDQFSVERPDGSNFTLKIRSTKLEDSAMYFCASRSGRGIDTQYFGPGTRLTVL.

The chain links TRBV5-4 to TRBJ2-3; 7 bases align to TRBD1. Germline CDR1 and CDR2: SGHNT and YYREEE (reference sequence). Trimming took 4 bases from V and 0 from J; bases not matched to a gene: 5. The CDR3 has 15 residues. The CDR3 sequence is CASSGGQLSTDTQYF. CDR3 coding DNA: TGTGCCAGCAGCGGGGGACAGCTAAGCACAGATACGCAGTATTTT.

This clone was counted once. The same CDR3 also results from other DNA sequences found in this sample. This chain uses TRBV18 with TRBJ1-5; 10 nucleotides line up with TRBD1. The junction had 12 bases not matched to a gene; V was cut back by 6 bases and J by 4 bases. Germline V gives CDR1 KGHSH, CDR2 LQKENI. This CDR3 has 17 amino acids. For the CDR3, the DNA is TGTGCCAGCTCTCCTAACCTCGGACAGGGGGGTAATCAGCCCCAGCATTTT. Its translation: CASSPNLGQGGNQPQHF.

The V and J genes are TRBV5-1 and TRBJ2-1; 14 bases map to TRBD2. The CDR3 extends over 19 amino acids. The V gene end was trimmed by 4 bases and the J gene end by 4 bases; junction bases not matched to a gene: 13. Germline V CDR1 and CDR2: SGHRS, YFSETQ. CDR3 sequence: CASSALGTSGSRAYNEQFF. DNA of the CDR3: TGCGCCAGCAGCGCTCTAGGGACTAGCGGGAGTCGGGCTTACAATGAGCAGTTCTTC.

The V gene is TRBV6-1, the J gene TRBJ1-5; D remains unclear. Trimming cost V 1 base and J 5 bases, with 12 bases left between them. Germline-derived CDR1 and CDR2 are MNHNS and SASEGT. The CDR3 runs 15 residues. CDR3 amino acids: CASSEDWSGDQPQHF. The CDR3 DNA is TGTGCCAGCAGTGAAGACTGGTCGGGAGATCAGCCCCAGCATTTT.

In this sample, this clone turned up a few times. The CDR3 protein is CASSLGVAGGRTDTQYF. For the CDR3, the DNA is TGCGCCAGCAGCTTGGGGGTAGCGGGAGGACGCACAGATACGCAGTATTTT. The chain recombines TRBV5-1 with TRBJ2-3; 10 nucleotides match TRBD2. Germline CDR1 reads SGHRS; CDR2 reads YFSETQ. The CDR3 sequence is 17 residues long. V trimming: 0 bases; J trimming: 1 base; junction bases outside the gene matches: 5.

This clone occurred once. This chain connects TRBV27 to TRBJ1-4; D uncertain. The CDR3 runs to 13 residues. V was trimmed by 6 bases and J by 8 bases, leaving 13 bases between them. The germline gives CDR1 MNHEY, CDR2 SMNVEV (reference sequence). The DNA for the CDR3 is TGTGCCAGCAGCCCAAGGTCGGGGGAAAAACTGTTTTTT. Translated: CASSPRSGEKLFF.

This chain uses TRBV7-2 with TRBJ1-2, with D maybe TRBD1 (5 bases). Trimming took off 5 bases at V and 3 bases at J, with 13 bases between the two ends. The CDR3 totals 14 residues. Germline loops: CDR1 SGHTA, CDR2 FQGNSA. The CDR3 sequence is CASSPPGWHYGYTF. In DNA, the CDR3 is TGTGCCAGCAGCCCCCCAGGGTGGCACTATGGCTACACCTTC.

The chain joins TRBV2 to TRBJ2-1, with TRBD2 as a possible D gene (6 bases). From germline, CDR1 is SNHLY and CDR2 FYNNEI. CDR3 length equals 15 residues. Trimming shortened V by 7 bases and J by 6 bases, and 19 bases separated the two germline ends. This CDR3 is CASKLLAPDINEQFF. In nucleotides, the CDR3 is TGTGCCAGCAAACTACTAGCTCCTGATATCAATGAGCAGTTCTTC.